Presented here are 25 T cell receptor beta chains from one specimen sequenced in a study of radiation and T cells in renal cell carcinoma. The sample's time point: baseline pretreatment blood. Treatment in this sample: 15 Gy SBRT to primary tumor, nephrectomy 4 weeks later. Data came from immunoSEQ multiplex PCR; TCRdb stores just in-frame clones and leaves some out. The sample holds 150,000 or so clones; less than 90% are singletons and the top ten take 4.1%. The source material was blood, sampled from a patient whose treatment included radiotherapy and nephrectomy. Receptor source: a woman aged 70-85 years with renal cell carcinoma.

The chain carries TRBV7-9 and TRBJ1-2, with TRBD1 matching over 9 bases. Germline assignment: CDR1 SEHNR and CDR2 FQNEAQ (reference sequence). The CDR3 is made up of 12 amino acids. The trim removed 5 bases at V and 6 bases at J, leaving 1 base unmatched. This chain's CDR3 is CASSRDRDGYTF. Written as DNA, the CDR3 is TGTGCCAGCAGCCGGGACAGGGATGGCTACACCTTC.

The V gene is TRBV19, the J gene TRBJ2-3; 10 positions agree with TRBD2. Losses at the gene ends were 7 bases for V and 3 bases for J; bases not matched to a gene: 7. The CDR3 loop spans 15 amino acids. Germline V gene data show CDR1 as LNHDA and CDR2 as SQIVND (reference sequence). The CDR3 is CASTVAGGWTDTQYF. The CDR3 bases are TGTGCCAGTACTGTAGCGGGGGGTTGGACAGATACGCAGTATTTT. Full variable domain (rest looked up from reference TRBV19 and TRBJ2-3): DGGITQSPKYLFRKEGQNVTLSCEQNLNHDAMYWYRQDPGQGLRLIYYSQIVNDFQKGDIAEGYSVSREKKESFPLTVTSAQKNPTAFYLCASTVAGGWTDTQYFGPGTRLTVL.

V and J are TRBV29-1 and TRBJ2-3, with D possibly TRBD1 on 5 matching bases. V dropped 0 bases and J dropped 2 bases, with 9 bases sitting between them. This CDR3 is 14 amino acids long. CDR1 and CDR2 from the germline V gene are SQVTM and ANQGSEA. In DNA form, the CDR3 reads TGCAGCGTTGAAGAGGGGCTGAACACAGATACGCAGTATTTT. Translation: CSVEEGLNTDTQYF.

The chain links TRBV27 to TRBJ2-7, with 9 bases aligning to TRBD1. Looked up from germline, CDR1 is MNHEY and CDR2 is SMNVEV (reference sequence). V was pared by 2 bases and J by 4 bases, with 12 bases of the junction left unmatched. The CDR3 is 17 residues long. CDR3 sequence: CASSLRARRTGVYEQYF. The CDR3 DNA is TGTGCCAGCAGTTTAAGGGCCCGTAGGACAGGGGTGTACGAGCAGTACTTC.

V gene TRBV28 combines with J gene TRBJ2-7; 7 bases align to TRBD2. Germline values: CDR1 MDHEN, CDR2 SYDVKM. CDR3 length: 15 residues. Unmatched junction bases numbered 4, after V lost 2 bases and J lost 0 bases. The CDR3 region is CASSLGAGPSYEQYF. The CDR3, as DNA: TGTGCCAGCAGTTTAGGAGCGGGGCCCTCCTACGAGCAGTACTTC.

The V and J genes are TRBV14 and TRBJ1-4; possible D gene TRBD1, 6 bases. Germline-derived CDR1 and CDR2 are SGHDN and FVKESK. Trimming cost V 3 bases and J 0 bases, with 8 bases left between them. This CDR3 spans 15 amino acids. The CDR3 coding sequence is TGTGCCAGCAGCCAGCGACAGGCAACTAATGAAAAACTGTTTTTT. It codes for CASSQRQATNEKLFF.

The gene calls are TRBV19 and TRBJ2-5, with 8 bases matching TRBD1. J was trimmed by 4 bases and V by 6 bases; bases with no gene match: 13. The CDR3 is made up of 16 amino acids. The germline gives CDR1 LNHDA, CDR2 SQIVND (reference sequence). The CDR3 DNA reads as TGTGCCAGTAGGGACGCGCGCAGGACAGGGAGAGAGACCCAGTACTTC. Encoded protein: CASRDARRTGRETQYF.

CDR3 nucleotides: TGTGCTAGTGGTTTGGATGGGCGAACTGAAGCTTTCTTT. Translation gives CASGLDGRTEAFF. V and J are TRBV12-5 and TRBJ1-1; D unclear. Trimming shortened V by 1 base and J by 5 bases, and 8 bases separated the two germline ends. The length of the CDR3 is 13 residues. Per the germline V gene, CDR1 is LGHNT and CDR2 is FRNRAP.

The chain joins TRBV5-1 to TRBJ2-7, with TRBD2 identical over 8 bases. V lost 7 bases, J lost 2 bases, and 8 bases stayed unmatched. Germline assignment: CDR1 SGHRS and CDR2 YFSETQ. This CDR3 comprises 14 residues. CDR3 protein: CASGTSGPPYEQYF. The CDR3 DNA reads as TGCGCCAGCGGAACTAGCGGTCCCCCCTACGAGCAGTACTTC.

This chain connects TRBV27 to TRBJ1-1, with TRBD1 matching 7 bases. This CDR3 has 12 residues. With V trimmed by 3 bases and J by 6 bases, 1 base remained unmatched. Looked up from germline, CDR1 is MNHEY and CDR2 is SMNVEV (reference sequence). CDR3 loop: CASSFRGAEAFF. The CDR3, as DNA: TGTGCCAGCAGTTTCAGGGGGGCTGAAGCTTTCTTT.

V gene TRBV27 combines with J gene TRBJ1-5; TRBD1 agrees at 7 bases. V dropped 6 bases and J dropped 3; count of bases not matched to a gene: 5. The germline V gene encodes CDR1 MNHEY and CDR2 SMNVEV (reference sequence). The CDR3 is made up of 14 amino acids. The CDR3 sequence: CASRSDRANQPQHF. CDR3 in DNA: TGTGCCAGCAGATCCGACAGGGCCAATCAGCCCCAGCATTTT.

This rearrangement joins TRBV30 to TRBJ2-5; TRBD1 matches 7 bases. V was clipped by 3 bases and J by 5 bases; unmatched bases: 6. In germline, CDR1 is GTSNPN, CDR2 SVGIG (reference sequence). CDR3 length: 13 residues. Here the CDR3 reads CAWRPQGWETQYF. The CDR3 nucleotides read TGTGCCTGGAGACCACAGGGGTGGGAGACCCAGTACTTC.

This chain connects TRBV30 to TRBJ2-3, with a possible D match to TRBD2 (5 bases). V lost 4 bases and J lost 1, with 15 bases in between. Germline CDR1 GTSNPN, CDR2 SVGIG (reference sequence). There are 15 residues in the CDR3. The CDR3 region is CAWTLSSGRTDTQYF. CDR3 bases: TGTGCCTGGACCCTGTCGAGCGGCCGCACAGATACGCAGTATTTT.

This chain links TRBV5-4 with TRBJ2-1, with 11 positions matching TRBD1. The junction had 7 bases not matched to a gene; V was cut back by 4 bases and J by 7 bases. This CDR3 has 15 amino acids. Germline CDR1 reads SGHNT; CDR2 reads YYREEE (reference sequence). The DNA of the CDR3 is TGTGCCAGCAGCGCCGGACAGGGGGCGGGAAATGAGCAGTTCTTC. This sequence encodes CASSAGQGAGNEQFF.

The chain has TRBV30 and TRBJ2-5, with 7 bases matching TRBD2. V lost 0 bases to trimming and J lost 5 bases; unmatched junction nucleotides: 0. Germline-derived CDR1 and CDR2 are GTSNPN and SVGIG (reference sequence). The CDR3 totals 12 residues. The CDR3 DNA is TGTGCCTGGAGTGTACTAGCGGAGACCCAGTACTTC. Protein: CAWSVLAETQYF.

This chain joins TRBV9 and TRBJ2-6, with 9 bases identical to TRBD1. The CDR3 has 18 residues. The junction had 8 bases not matched to a gene; V was cut back by 0 bases and J by 4 bases. Germline V lookup: CDR1 SGDLS, CDR2 YYNGEE. The CDR3 reads CASSVGDRATSGANVLTF. The CDR3 bases are TGTGCCAGCAGCGTAGGGGACAGGGCTACGTCAGGGGCCAACGTCCTGACTTTC.

This chain connects TRBV5-6 to TRBJ2-3; TRBD2 agrees at 9 bases. Germline V gene data show CDR1 as SGHDT and CDR2 as YYEEEE. V lost 5 bases and J lost 2; bases outside the gene matches: 3. This CDR3 is built from 14 residues. CDR3 sequence reads: CASRERGDTDTQYF. Here the CDR3 DNA reads TGTGCCAGCAGAGAGCGGGGGGACACAGATACGCAGTATTTT.

This chain connects TRBV11-3 to TRBJ1-1, with D unclear. The germline V and J ends were trimmed by 3 bases and 4 bases, with 9 bases remaining between them. Germline lookup yields CDR1 SGHNT and CDR2 YENEEA. This CDR3 region has 13 residues. The CDR3 region is CASSLERATEAFF. In DNA, the CDR3 is TGTGCCAGCAGCTTGGAACGCGCCACTGAAGCTTTCTTT.

J is TRBJ2-7 and V is TRBV6-1, with 8 positions matching TRBD1. The ends lost 4 bases at V and 3 bases at J; junction bases unmatched: 2. Germline loops: CDR1 MNHNS, CDR2 SASEGT. CDR3 length: 13 amino acids. The CDR3 sequence: CASSGTGSYEQYF. As DNA, the CDR3 is TGTGCCAGCAGTGGGACAGGGAGCTACGAGCAGTACTTC.

The V and J genes are TRBV4-2 and TRBJ1-1; D call uncertain. Germline lookup yields CDR1 LGHNA and CDR2 YNFKEQ. This CDR3 has 14 amino acids. Between the trimmed V and J ends, which lost 3 bases and 1 base, there was a span of 9 bases. The CDR3 region has the DNA TGTGCCAGCAGCCACCCCCGGGGGAACACTGAAGCTTTCTTT. Translation: CASSHPRGNTEAFF.

This clone was recorded a few times. The CDR3 here is CASSLNPSNTEAFF. CDR3 bases: TGTGCCAGCAGCTTAAATCCATCGAACACTGAAGCTTTCTTT. J is TRBJ1-1 and V is TRBV11-3; D gene ambiguous. CDR1 and CDR2 from the germline V gene are SGHNT and YENEEA. V lost 2 bases to trimming and J lost 1 base, with 8 bases between them. This CDR3 is built from 14 residues.

The genes are TRBV28 and TRBJ1-2, with a tentative D call TRBD1 (5 bases). The V gene's germline CDR1 is MDHEN and CDR2 SYDVKM. Trimming took 1 base from V and 1 from J, leaving 7 bases between them. The CDR3 loop spans 14 amino acids. The CDR3 region has the DNA TGTGCCAGCAGTTTATTAGACAGTAACTATGGCTACACCTTC. It codes for CASSLLDSNYGYTF.

CDR3 residues: CAIGGGAETQYF. CDR3 nucleotide sequence: TGTGCCATCGGTGGGGGCGCGGAGACCCAGTACTTC. The chain combines TRBV10-3 with TRBJ2-5, with D possibly matching TRBD1 (6 bases). Trimming cost V 8 bases and J 5 bases, with 12 bases left between them. CDR3 length equals 12 residues. Germline loops: CDR1 ENHRY, CDR2 SYGVKD.

The CDR3: CASSGGGNTEAFF. The CDR3 DNA sequence: TGTGCCAGCAGTGGAGGGGGGAACACTGAAGCTTTCTTT. The chain uses TRBV25-1 and TRBJ1-1; TRBD1 might be the D (6 bases). The V gene lost 4 bases and the J gene lost 1 base, with 7 bases spanning the gap. Germline-derived CDR1 and CDR2 are MGHDK and SYGVNS. The CDR3 is 13 residues long.

This chain's CDR3 is CAWSGYGRRETQYF. The CDR3 DNA reads as TGTGCCTGGAGTGGGTACGGCCGCCGTGAGACCCAGTACTTC. The V gene is TRBV30, the J gene TRBJ2-5; D unclear. The CDR3 has 14 residues. Trimming left V 1 base short and J 5 bases short, with 14 bases between. Germline V gene sequence: CDR1 GTSNPN, CDR2 SVGIG (reference sequence).